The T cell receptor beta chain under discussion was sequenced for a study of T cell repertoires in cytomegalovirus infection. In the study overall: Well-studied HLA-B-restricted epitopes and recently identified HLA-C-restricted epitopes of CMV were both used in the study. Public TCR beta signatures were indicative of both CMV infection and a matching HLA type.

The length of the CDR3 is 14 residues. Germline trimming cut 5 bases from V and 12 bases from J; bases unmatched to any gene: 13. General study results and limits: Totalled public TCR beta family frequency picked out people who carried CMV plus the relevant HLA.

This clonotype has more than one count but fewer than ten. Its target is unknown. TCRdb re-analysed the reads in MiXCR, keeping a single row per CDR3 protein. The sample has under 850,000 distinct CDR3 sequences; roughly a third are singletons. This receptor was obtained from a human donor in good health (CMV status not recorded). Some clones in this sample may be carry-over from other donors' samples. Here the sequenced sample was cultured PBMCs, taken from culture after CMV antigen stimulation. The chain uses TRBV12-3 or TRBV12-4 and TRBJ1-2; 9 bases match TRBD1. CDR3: CASSASGTGNEDTF. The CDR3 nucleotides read TGTGCCAGCAGTGCATCCGGGACAGGGAATGAGGACACCTTC.